This TCR beta chain was identified during a study of response to subunit inactivated influenza vaccine. One entry per CDR3 protein results from TCRdb running MiXCR on the RT-PCR reads. The data show fewer than 600,000 distinct CDR3 sequences, approximately 6.9% seen once. Study results and limitations: It was suggested by the authors that few new T cells are recruited by each seasonal influenza vaccination.

The sample holds a few counts of this clonotype. Its antigen is unknown. In germline, CDR1 is MDHEN, CDR2 SYDVKM. The CDR3 sequence is 15 residues long. The V gene lost 1 base and the J gene lost 5 bases, with 13 bases spanning the gap. The sample in question was PBMCs from blood, obtained around 25 months after vaccination. J is TRBJ2-3 and V is TRBV28; TRBD2 might be the D (6 bases). The clonotype comes from a man aged 50-75 years who received an inactivated influenza vaccine. The CDR3 reads CASSLSAGLGDTQYF. The CDR3 DNA follows: TGTGCCAGCAGTTTATCTGCGGGACTCGGAGATACGCAGTATTTT.